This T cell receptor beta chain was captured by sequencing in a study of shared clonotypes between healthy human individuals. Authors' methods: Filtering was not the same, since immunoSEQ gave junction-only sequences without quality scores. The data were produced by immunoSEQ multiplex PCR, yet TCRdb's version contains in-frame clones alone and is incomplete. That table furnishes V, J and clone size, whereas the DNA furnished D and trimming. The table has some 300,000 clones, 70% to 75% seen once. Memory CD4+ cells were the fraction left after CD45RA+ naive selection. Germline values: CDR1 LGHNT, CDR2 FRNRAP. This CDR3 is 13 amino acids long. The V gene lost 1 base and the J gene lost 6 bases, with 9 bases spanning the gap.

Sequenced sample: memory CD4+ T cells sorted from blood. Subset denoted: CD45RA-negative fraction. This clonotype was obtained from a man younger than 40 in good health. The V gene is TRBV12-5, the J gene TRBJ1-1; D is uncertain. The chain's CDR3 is CASGLGGYAEAFF. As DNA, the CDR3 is TGTGCTAGTGGTTTGGGCGGGTACGCTGAAGCTTTCTTT.